The TCR beta chain under discussion was sequenced for a study of T cells in Graves' hyperthyroidism and ophthalmopathy. Researchers took RNA transcripts and amplified the TCR beta CDR3 regions from them. The HTBI primer set served for first-round RT-PCR of the TCR CDR3. TCRdb processed the multiplex PCR reads anew with MiXCR; each CDR3 protein has one entry. Of about 380,000 distinct CDR3 sequences in the sample, approximately 17% were seen once. V was clipped by 6 bases and J by 4 bases, with 16 bases between them. The CDR3 sequence is 15 residues long. Germline assignment: CDR1 MDHEN and CDR2 SYDVKM. This clonotype has ten or more counts.

The V call is TRBV28, the J call TRBJ2-1; perhaps D is TRBD1 or TRBD2 (6 bases each). Sequencing was performed on blood. This receptor was obtained from a man aged 18 to 35 with Graves' ophthalmopathy. CDR3 nucleotides: TGTGCCAGCAGATGGGGGCCTAGCGCTTACAATGAGCAGTTCTTC. It encodes CASRWGPSAYNEQFF. The full variable domain, in which reference TRBV28 and TRBJ2-1 provide the parts outside the CDR3, is DVKVTQSSRYLVKRTGEKVFLECVQDMDHENMFWYRQDPGLGLRLIYFSYDVKMKEKGDIPEGYSVSREKKERFSLILESASTNQTSMYLCASRWGPSAYNEQFFGPGTRLTVL.